This T cell receptor (beta chain) was recovered during a study of blood T cell repertoires in COVID-19. Overall study context: PBMCs, B-cell-depleted T cells, or T cells provided the cDNA or gDNA that made up the material.

This clone was seen only a few times. Profiled with immunoSEQ multiplex PCR; TCRdb holds only in-frame clones, not every one. The table includes 140,000 to 150,000 clones, 84% detected once. The CDR3 runs 12 residues. Germline CDR1 is MNHEY and CDR2 is SMNVEV (reference sequence). Deletions cut 5 bases from V and 7 bases from J, with 8 bases between. In assigning cohorts, the study relied on participant-reported clinical history. The chain combines TRBV27 with TRBJ2-2; no definite D call. The origin of this receptor is a woman between 50 and 59 years old who had been exposed to COVID-19. The sample comprised PBMCs or T cells enriched from blood (not recorded which). The CDR3 region has the DNA TGTGCCAGCAGTCGTCCCGGCGGGGAGCTGTTTTTT. Translation gives CASSRPGGELFF.